The next 21 T cell receptor beta chains were all read from a single sample in a study of T-cell reconstitution after alpha-beta-depleted transplantation in children. It was with unique molecular identifiers that the TCRbeta library was prepared. TCRdb fed the PCR reads into MiXCR, producing one record per CDR3 protein. The sample lists under 450,000 distinct CDR3 sequences; under 20% were seen once. The sequenced sample was PBMCs, mostly from graft donor cells, obtained 360 days after TCRalphabeta/CD19-depleted stem cell transplant. These receptor sequences come from a boy under two years old who had a stem cell transplant for Wiskott-Aldrich syndrome, so the T cells may come from the graft donor.

This clonotype was observed a handful of times. The rearrangement joins TRBV5-1 to TRBJ2-7; no clear D gene. This CDR3 comprises 14 residues. Trimming removed 0 bases from V and 3 bases from J, with 10 bases in between. CDR1 is SGHRS and CDR2 is YFSETQ in the germline V gene. The DNA for the CDR3 is TGCGCCAGCAGCTTGGACCCAGTTCTCTACGAGCAGTACTTC. This codes for CASSLDPVLYEQYF.

Only one count was recorded for this clonotype. The J gene is TRBJ2-7, the V gene TRBV20-1; the D gene is possibly TRBD1 (7 bases). V was shortened by 0 bases and J by 7 bases, with 22 bases between the two germline ends. Per the germline V gene, CDR1 is DFQATT and CDR2 is SNEGSKA (reference sequence). The CDR3 sequence is 16 residues long. Here the CDR3 DNA reads TGCAGTGCTAGAGACTACCGGGACAGCCCAGGGGGGGAGCAGTACTTC. It codes for CSARDYRDSPGGEQYF.

J is TRBJ2-4 and V is TRBV5-6; the match to TRBD2 covers 8 bases. Trimming removed 0 bases from V and 13 bases from J; junction bases left unmatched: 3. The CDR3 spans 12 residues. Per germline, CDR1 SGHDT and CDR2 YYEEEE. The CDR3 DNA follows: TGTGCCAGCAGCTTGGGGACTAGCCACCAGTACTTC. This gives the protein CASSLGTSHQYF.

The CDR3 DNA reads as TGTGCCAGCAGTGACGGCACCGTCCCTGGGGCCAACGTCCTGACTTTC. This translates into CASSDGTVPGANVLTF. The rearrangement uses TRBV2 and TRBJ2-6; D is undetermined. This CDR3 is built from 16 residues. CDR1 and CDR2 from the germline V gene are SNHLY and FYNNEI. The V and J ends lost 3 bases and 2 bases respectively, with 11 bases between them. The whole variable domain, filled in from reference TRBV2 and TRBJ2-6, reads EPEVTQTPSHQVTQMGQEVILRCVPISNHLYFYWYRQILGQKVEFLVSFYNNEISEKSEIFDDQFSVERPDGSNFTLKIRSTKLEDSAMYFCASSDGTVPGANVLTFGAGSRLTVL.

The V and J genes are TRBV7-2 and TRBJ2-5; 9 bases fit TRBD2. Trimming cost V 4 bases and J 5 bases; bases outside gene matches: 5. Germline CDR1 is SGHTA and CDR2 is FQGNSA. The CDR3 is 14 residues long. CDR3 sequence reads: CASSWTSVLETQYF. The CDR3 nucleotides read TGTGCCAGCAGCTGGACTAGCGTTCTTGAGACCCAGTACTTC. Full variable domain (outside the CDR3, taken from reference TRBV7-2 and TRBJ2-5): GAGVSQSPSNKVTEKGKDVELRCDPISGHTALYWYRQSLGQGLEFLIYFQGNSAPDKSGLPSDRFSAERTGGSVSTLTIQRTQQEDSAVYLCASSWTSVLETQYFGPGTRLLVL.

This clonotype was detected many times. The chain combines TRBV24-1 with TRBJ2-5; D is perhaps TRBD1 (6 bases). The CDR3 runs 16 residues. The germline V gene encodes CDR1 KGHDR and CDR2 SFDVKD. V was clipped by 4 bases and J by 5 bases, with 19 bases between them. The CDR3 loop is CATSDTLQGRWETQYF. The CDR3 DNA follows: TGTGCCACCAGTGACACTCTACAGGGAAGGTGGGAGACCCAGTACTTC.

The rearrangement joins TRBV7-8 to TRBJ2-7; 9 bases fit TRBD1. CDR1 and CDR2 (germline): SGHVS, FQNEAQ. The CDR3 has 15 residues. Trimming took 4 bases from V and 7 from J; bases not matched to a gene: 11. The CDR3 nucleotides are TGTGCCAGCAGCTCCCCCGGGACAGGGTTCTATGAGCAGTACTTC. The encoded protein is CASSSPGTGFYEQYF.

The rearrangement uses TRBV29-1 and TRBJ2-4, with 7 positions matching TRBD2. The CDR3 has 13 residues. The J segment lost 6 bases and the V segment lost 4 bases, leaving 6 bases of the junction unmatched. Germline assignment: CDR1 SQVTM and CDR2 ANQGSEA. The CDR3 nucleotides are TGCAGCGTTGCGGGAGGATCGGGAAACATTCAGTACTTC. Amino acids: CSVAGGSGNIQYF.

The V gene is TRBV5-6, the J gene TRBJ2-4; possibly TRBD1 or TRBD2 for D (5 bases each). Trimming left V 4 bases short and J 1 base short, with 15 bases between. The CDR3 is 16 residues long. The germline CDR1 and CDR2 sequences are SGHDT and YYEEEE. CDR3 protein: CASSPRDVCAKNIQYF. As DNA, the CDR3 is TGTGCCAGCAGCCCCCGGGACGTCTGCGCCAAAAACATTCAGTACTTC.

This chain links TRBV28 with TRBJ2-7; D ambiguous. The ends were cut back, 10 bases at V and 9 bases at J, with 22 bases in the middle. CDR3 length: 13 amino acids. CDR1 MDHEN and CDR2 SYDVKM come from the germline V gene. The CDR3 bases are TGTGCCACCGGTCTTGTCAGAGAGCCGTCGCAGTACTTC. Amino acids: CATGLVREPSQYF.

This chain joins TRBV30 and TRBJ2-3, with D perhaps TRBD2 (7 bases). Trimming pared 1 base from V and 0 bases from J, leaving 14 bases between. The CDR3 spans 16 residues. Germline V CDR1 and CDR2: GTSNPN, SVGIG (reference sequence). The CDR3 coding sequence is TGTGCCTGGAGTGGGGGGGGGCTCGGTAGCACAGATACGCAGTATTTT. This codes for CAWSGGGLGSTDTQYF.

The chain links TRBV27 to TRBJ2-7, with unresolved D. Trimming cost V 8 bases and J 3 bases, with 14 bases left between them. The CDR3 is 13 amino acids. Germline values: CDR1 MNHEY, CDR2 SMNVEV (reference sequence). Here the CDR3 reads CASRLFSNYEQYF. For the CDR3, the DNA is TGTGCCAGCCGACTTTTTTCTAACTACGAGCAGTACTTC.

The V call is TRBV9, the J call TRBJ2-1, with D possibly TRBD1 on 6 matching bases. Per the germline V gene, CDR1 is SGDLS and CDR2 is YYNGEE. The V end lost 0 bases, the J end lost 5 bases, and 15 bases lay between the germline ends. The length of the CDR3 is 16 residues. The CDR3 sequence is CASSVGALGQNNEQFF. DNA for the CDR3: TGTGCCAGCAGCGTAGGGGCCCTTGGACAGAACAATGAGCAGTTCTTC.

This clonotype was seen more than once but under ten times. The chain recombines TRBV3-1 with TRBJ2-2; 7 bases are a match to TRBD2. The CDR3 has 14 amino acids. Germline CDR1 is LGHDT and CDR2 is YNNKEL (reference sequence). Trimming cost V 1 base and J 6 bases; bases outside gene matches: 2. In nucleotides, the CDR3 is TGTGCCAGCAGCCAAGGGACTAGGGCCGGGGAGCTGTTTTTT. Translation: CASSQGTRAGELFF.

The genes are TRBV5-4 and TRBJ2-7, with TRBD1 as a possible D gene (7 bases). Germline V gives CDR1 SGHNT, CDR2 YYREEE (reference sequence). The CDR3 has 19 residues. The V end lost 3 bases, the J end lost 3 bases, and 28 bases lay between the germline ends. CDR3 nucleotides: TGTGCCAGCAGCTCGGGACAGCTACACTCGGGACTCTACATCTACGAGCAGTACTTC. This encodes CASSSGQLHSGLYIYEQYF.

This chain uses TRBV20-1 with TRBJ1-4, with D unresolved. The germline V and J ends were trimmed by 3 bases and 2 bases, with 7 bases remaining between them. CDR1 and CDR2 from the germline V gene are DFQATT and SNEGSKA (reference sequence). The length of the CDR3 is 13 residues. CDR3 protein: CSARRGTNEKLFF. In DNA form, the CDR3 reads TGCAGTGCTAGGAGAGGGACTAATGAAAAACTGTTTTTT.

This clonotype has only one observation. The chain couples TRBV19 to TRBJ1-1, with a weak D call TRBD1 (5 bases). The germline V gene encodes CDR1 LNHDA and CDR2 SQIVND (reference sequence). The length of the CDR3 is 10 residues. The CDR3 DNA is TGTGCGACCGGGGGAAAAGGAGCTTTCTTT. Translating it yields CATGGKGAFF.

Here the CDR3 reads CASSEWIQGKTQYF. The CDR3 bases are TGTGCCAGCAGTGAATGGATACAGGGAAAGACCCAGTACTTC. The chain joins TRBV25-1 to TRBJ2-5, with a tentative D call TRBD1 (6 bases). Germline assignment: CDR1 MGHDK and CDR2 SYGVNS. Deletions cut 1 base from V and 6 bases from J, with 12 bases between. CDR3 length: 14 residues. Using reference TRBV25-1 and TRBJ2-5 for the parts outside the CDR3, the full variable domain is EADIYQTPRYLVIGTGKKITLECSQTMGHDKMYWYQQDPGMELHLIHYSYGVNSTEKGDLSSESTVSRIRTEHFPLTLESARPSHTSQYLCASSEWIQGKTQYFGPGTRLLVL.

The chain joins TRBV7-2 to TRBJ2-5, with 8 bases aligning to TRBD2. CDR1 is SGHTA, CDR2 FQGNSA, per germline. The CDR3 length is 16 residues. Germline trimming cut 5 bases from V and 4 bases from J; bases unmatched to any gene: 12. Written as DNA, the CDR3 is TGTGCCAGCAGCCGGACTAGCAAGCCAAGGGGAGAGACCCAGTACTTC. Translation gives CASSRTSKPRGETQYF.

The sample holds one count of this clonotype. The chain links TRBV6-6 to TRBJ2-1; TRBD2 might be the D (5 bases). The CDR3 sequence is 11 residues long. Germline V gene sequence: CDR1 MNHNY, CDR2 SVGAGI (reference sequence). The V end lost 4 bases, the J end lost 10 bases, and 8 bases lay between the germline ends. As DNA, the CDR3 is TGTGCCAGCAGTTTTACGGGAGAGCAGTTCTTC. It translates to CASSFTGEQFF.

This clonotype was seen only once. V usage is TRBV15 and J usage is TRBJ1-1; a weak D match, TRBD1 (5 bases). V shed 9 bases and J shed 1 base, with 9 bases lying between them. Germline loops: CDR1 LNHNV, CDR2 YYDKDF (reference sequence). CDR3 size: 12 residues. CDR3 coding DNA: TGTGCCACGAGGGGCCCGAACACTGAAGCTTTCTTT. Amino acid sequence: CATRGPNTEAFF.